A selection of T cell receptor beta chains follows, all from one sample in a study of blood T cell repertoires in COVID-19. The table came from immunoSEQ multiplex PCR; TCRdb's copy has only in-frame clones and leaves some out. Of approximately 35,000 clones detected, around 84% appear once; the ten largest clones hold about an eighth. Material for sequencing was peripheral blood. The receptors here all came from a human donor in a cohort sampled during active COVID-19. CDR3s include the opening cysteine and the closing phenylalanine or tryptophan. D genes are given only for firm matches. For some rows the clone size is stated as once, few or many, or as a class when expanded; others skip it.

TRBV30	-	TRBD2	TRBJ2-2	TGTGCCTGGAGACTAGGACTAGCGAGGACCGGGGAGCTGTTTTTT	CAWRLGLARTGELFF
TRBV6-5	-	-	TRBJ1-1	TGTGCCAGCAGTCAACCCAGGGGGAACACTGAAGCTTTCTTT	CASSQPRGNTEAFF
TRBV7-8	-	TRBD1	TRBJ2-5	TGTGCCAGCAGCTTCGGACAGGGAAGGGAGACCCAGTACTTC	CASSFGQGRETQYF
TRBV30	-	TRBD1	TRBJ2-7	TGTGCCTCGAACAGGGGAGCTTACGAGCAGTACTTC	CASNRGAYEQYF
TRBV5-4	-	-	TRBJ1-2	TGTGCCAGCAGCTTGTTTAGCAGAGCTAACTATGGCTACACCTTC	CASSLFSRANYGYTF
TRBV18	-	-	TRBJ2-6	TGTGCCAGCTCACCCCAGAAGACTGGGGCCAACGTCCTGACTTTC	CASSPQKTGANVLTF
TRBV7-9	-	TRBD1	TRBJ1-4	TGTGCCAGCAGCACTCGACCCGGGACAGGGGGCAGTGGTGAAAAACTGTTTTTT	CASSTRPGTGGSGEKLFF
TRBV19	-	-	TRBJ1-5	TGTGCCAGTAGTATTACCGGAGCCAATCAGCCCCAGCATTTT	CASSITGANQPQHF
TRBV5-4	-	TRBD1	TRBJ2-1	TGTGCCAGCAGCGCAGGGACAGCAGCTTACAATGAGCAGTTCTTC	CASSAGTAAYNEQFF
TRBV27	-	TRBD1	TRBJ1-1	TGTGCCAGCAGGCTACAGGGGGCGTTGGATATTGAAGCTTTCTTT	CASRLQGALDIEAFF
TRBV5-8	-	TRBD2	TRBJ2-3	TGTGCCAGCAGCTTGACTAGCGGGGGGGCGGTAGATACGCAGTATTTT	CASSLTSGGAVDTQYF
TRBV4-3	medium-sized	TRBD1	TRBJ1-2	TGCGCCAGCAGCCAAAAAGGCCAGGGGGCGTATGGCTACACCTTC	CASSQKGQGAYGYTF
TRBV7-9	-	TRBD1	TRBJ2-5	TGTGCCAGCAGCTTGCCGGCGACAGGGGCCGAAAGGGACCAAGAGACCCAGTACTTC	CASSLPATGAERDQETQYF
TRBV6-5	-	-	TRBJ1-2	TGTGCCAGCAGCCTATCAACAGGGACCTATGGCTACACCTTC	CASSLSTGTYGYTF
TRBV27	-	TRBD1	TRBJ1-5	TGTGCCAGCAGTTTATCGTACACAGGGGGCTCTCAGCCCCAGCATTTT	CASSLSYTGGSQPQHF
TRBV6-6	-	TRBD2	TRBJ2-3	TGTGCCAGCAGTCGGATAGCGGGGGGCCTCACAGATACGCAGTATTTT	CASSRIAGGLTDTQYF
TRBV5-5	once	-	TRBJ1-5	TGTGCCAGCAAGCGGGGGCCCCAGCATTTT	CASKRGPQHF
TRBV2	-	TRBD2	TRBJ2-5	TGTGCCAGCGGGCGGGGGGAAGGGGAGACCCAGTACTTC	CASGRGEGETQYF
TRBV5-1	-	TRBD1	TRBJ1-2	TGCGCCAGCAGCCTGGACAGGGGGCAAGAGTATGGCTACACCTTC	CASSLDRGQEYGYTF
TRBV7-8	-	TRBD1	TRBJ2-7	TGTGCCAGCAGCTTAGACCAGGGACAGGGGCGCTACGAGCAGTACTTC	CASSLDQGQGRYEQYF
TRBV5-8	once	TRBD2	TRBJ2-3	TGTGCCAGCATTAGGCGGGGGGGCGTTGGAGATACGCAGTATTTT	CASIRRGGVGDTQYF
TRBV4-1	-	TRBD1	TRBJ1-6	TGCGCCAGCAGCCAAGGTACAGGGGCCTATGGGGCACCCCTCCACTTT	CASSQGTGAYGAPLHF
TRBV27	-	-	TRBJ2-3	TGTGCCAGCAGTTTCTTCACCAAGACAGCAGATACGCAGTATTTT	CASSFFTKTADTQYF
TRBV10-1	-	TRBD1	TRBJ2-4	TGCGCCGGGGGACAGGGCCCCAAAAACATTCAGTACTTC	CAGGQGPKNIQYF
TRBV7-2	-	-	TRBJ1-3	TGTGCCAGCAGCTTCTCCCCCAGGGTGCCCTCTGGAAACACCATATATTTT	CASSFSPRVPSGNTIYF
TRBV28	-	TRBD1	TRBJ1-6	TGTGCCAGCAGTTTACCCAGGGGGAAGTGGTCACCCCTCCACTTT	CASSLPRGKWSPLHF
TRBV7-9	-	TRBD2	TRBJ2-1	TGTGCCAGCAGCTTAGGCGGGGGGGCCCACAATGAGCAGTTCTTC	CASSLGGGAHNEQFF
TRBV7-8	once	-	TRBJ1-2	TGTGCCAGCAGCCCCGGGGTGGCCGCTCAAAACCTCTATGGCTACACCTTC	CASSPGVAAQNLYGYTF
TRBV10-2	-	TRBD2	TRBJ2-1	TGCGCCAGCAGTGAGAGGACTAGCGGGGGCCTTTACAATGAGCAGTTCTTC	CASSERTSGGLYNEQFF
TRBV7-6	-	-	TRBJ2-3	TGTGCCAGCAGCCCCCACCACAGCCCTAGCACAGATACGCAGTATTTT	CASSPHHSPSTDTQYF
TRBV7-9	-	TRBD2	TRBJ2-5	TGTGCCAGCAGCCTACTAGCGGGGGCTGAGACCCAGTACTTC	CASSLLAGAETQYF
TRBV7-8	few	-	TRBJ2-2	TGTGCCAGCAGCGCCACGGTTACCGGGGAGCTGTTTTTT	CASSATVTGELFF
TRBV4-1	-	TRBD2	TRBJ2-1	TGCGCCAGCAGCCACCCGGGACTAGCGGGGTGGTATGAGCAGTTCTTC	CASSHPGLAGWYEQFF
TRBV28	-	TRBD1	TRBJ1-4	TGTGCCAGCCACAGGGGGCTAGGTGAAAAACTGTTTTTT	CASHRGLGEKLFF
TRBV11-3	-	-	TRBJ2-2	TGTGCCAGCAGCTTAGCGAGCACCGGGGAGCTGTTTTTT	CASSLASTGELFF